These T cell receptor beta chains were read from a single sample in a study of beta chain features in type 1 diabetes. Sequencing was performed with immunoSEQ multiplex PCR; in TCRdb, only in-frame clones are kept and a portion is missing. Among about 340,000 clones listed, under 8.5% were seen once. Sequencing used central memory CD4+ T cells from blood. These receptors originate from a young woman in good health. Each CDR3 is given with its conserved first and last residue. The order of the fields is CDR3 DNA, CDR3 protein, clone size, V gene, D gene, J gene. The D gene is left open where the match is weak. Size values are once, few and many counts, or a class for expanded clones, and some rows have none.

cdr3_nt: TGTGCCAGCAGTTCGTATTCTAGTAACAATGAGCAGTTCTTC
cdr3_aa: CASSSYSSNNEQFF
clone_size: many
v_call: TRBV27
d_call: -
j_call: TRBJ2-1

cdr3_nt: TGTGCCAGCAGTATTGGTTTGGATCAGCCCCAGCATTTT
cdr3_aa: CASSIGLDQPQHF
clone_size: -
v_call: TRBV27
d_call: -
j_call: TRBJ1-5

cdr3_nt: TGTGCCAGCAGCCCGGGGACTAGCGGGAGGGCCGCAGATACGCAGTATTTT
cdr3_aa: CASSPGTSGRAADTQYF
clone_size: -
v_call: TRBV9
d_call: TRBD2
j_call: TRBJ2-3

cdr3_nt: TGTGCCAGCAGCTTAGATAATACTGAAGCTTTCTTT
cdr3_aa: CASSLDNTEAFF
clone_size: few
v_call: TRBV7-8
d_call: -
j_call: TRBJ1-1

cdr3_nt: TGTGCCAGCACTACAGGGCCCAATCAGCCCCAGCATTTT
cdr3_aa: CASTTGPNQPQHF
clone_size: -
v_call: TRBV5-4
d_call: -
j_call: TRBJ1-5

cdr3_nt: TGCGCCAGCAGCCAAGCGTACCCGGGACAGGGAGACACCGGGGAGCTGTTTTTT
cdr3_aa: CASSQAYPGQGDTGELFF
clone_size: few
v_call: TRBV4-3
d_call: TRBD1
j_call: TRBJ2-2

cdr3_nt: TGTGCCAGCAGTCCTGGGTTCGAGCAGTACTTC
cdr3_aa: CASSPGFEQYF
clone_size: -
v_call: TRBV7-9
d_call: -
j_call: TRBJ2-7

cdr3_nt: TGTGCCATCAGTGAAGTGCCCCAGACCTACGAGCAGTACTTC
cdr3_aa: CAISEVPQTYEQYF
clone_size: -
v_call: TRBV10-3
d_call: -
j_call: TRBJ2-7

cdr3_nt: TGTGCCAGCAGCTTACTGGGCGAAGTATCTGGGGAGCTGTTTTTT
cdr3_aa: CASSLLGEVSGELFF
clone_size: few
v_call: TRBV7-9
d_call: -
j_call: TRBJ2-2

cdr3_nt: TGCAGCGTTGGTGAAGGGTTGGGATATGGCTACACCTTC
cdr3_aa: CSVGEGLGYGYTF
clone_size: few
v_call: TRBV29-1
d_call: -
j_call: TRBJ1-2

cdr3_nt: TGTGCCAGCAGCTTCGGGGCTAGCGGGTCCTACGAGCAGTACTTC
cdr3_aa: CASSFGASGSYEQYF
clone_size: few
v_call: TRBV7-2
d_call: TRBD2
j_call: TRBJ2-7

cdr3_nt: TGTGCCAGCAGTTACTCGGTAGGAACCTATGGCTACACCTTC
cdr3_aa: CASSYSVGTYGYTF
clone_size: few
v_call: TRBV6-5
d_call: -
j_call: TRBJ1-2

cdr3_nt: TGCAGCGCTAGGGTCCTACTAGTCGATGAGCAGTTCTTC
cdr3_aa: CSARVLLVDEQFF
clone_size: many
v_call: TRBV29-1
d_call: -
j_call: TRBJ2-1

cdr3_nt: TGTGCCAGCAGTGAGACAGGGAGGGCAGAAAAACTGTTTTTT
cdr3_aa: CASSETGRAEKLFF
clone_size: -
v_call: TRBV25-1
d_call: TRBD1
j_call: TRBJ1-4

cdr3_nt: TGCGCCAGCAGACCCGGGACTGAGTACGAGCAGTACTTC
cdr3_aa: CASRPGTEYEQYF
clone_size: few
v_call: TRBV5-1
d_call: -
j_call: TRBJ2-7

cdr3_nt: TGTGCCAGCTTCCCCGGAGAGGGAACTAGCACAGATACGCAGTATTTT
cdr3_aa: CASFPGEGTSTDTQYF
clone_size: few
v_call: TRBV5-6
d_call: -
j_call: TRBJ2-3

cdr3_nt: TGTGCCAGCTCACGGGGACAGGGCCTTGGCATTCAGTACTTC
cdr3_aa: CASSRGQGLGIQYF
clone_size: -
v_call: TRBV18
d_call: TRBD1
j_call: TRBJ2-4

cdr3_nt: TGTGCCAGCAGTTTCTCCAGGACAAGTTCCGTCGGGGACAGGGAATACAATGAGCAGTTCTTC
cdr3_aa: CASSFSRTSSVGDREYNEQFF
clone_size: many
v_call: TRBV28
d_call: TRBD1
j_call: TRBJ2-1

cdr3_nt: TGTGCCAGCTCACCACAGACTAGCGGGAGCAATGAGCAGTTCTTC
cdr3_aa: CASSPQTSGSNEQFF
clone_size: few
v_call: TRBV18
d_call: TRBD2
j_call: TRBJ2-1

cdr3_nt: TGTGCCAGCAGCTTTGGATTGACAGACTCTGGAAACACCATATATTTT
cdr3_aa: CASSFGLTDSGNTIYF
clone_size: many
v_call: TRBV5-6
d_call: -
j_call: TRBJ1-3

cdr3_nt: TGTGCCAGCAGTTCGACCGAAAGGGATGAGCAGTTCTTC
cdr3_aa: CASSSTERDEQFF
clone_size: -
v_call: TRBV5-4
d_call: -
j_call: TRBJ2-1

cdr3_nt: TGCGCCAGCAGCCTAGATCGACAGGGGCGCGGCGAGCAGTACTTC
cdr3_aa: CASSLDRQGRGEQYF
clone_size: few
v_call: TRBV4-3
d_call: TRBD1
j_call: TRBJ2-7

cdr3_nt: TGTGCCAGCAAAGGTAGCGGGGAAAACATTCAGTACTTC
cdr3_aa: CASKGSGENIQYF
clone_size: many
v_call: TRBV6-5
d_call: TRBD2
j_call: TRBJ2-4

cdr3_nt: TGCGCCAGCAGCCCCAGTAAGGTCCGGGGGGCGTATGATGGCTACACCTTC
cdr3_aa: CASSPSKVRGAYDGYTF
clone_size: -
v_call: TRBV5-4
d_call: -
j_call: TRBJ1-2

cdr3_nt: TGCGCCAGCAGCTTGGATGGTAGTGAAGCTTTCTTT
cdr3_aa: CASSLDGSEAFF
clone_size: -
v_call: TRBV5-1
d_call: -
j_call: TRBJ1-1

cdr3_nt: TGTGCCAGCAGCTTAAATGCCCCGGGGCTAATTAATGCCGGGGAGCTGTTTTTT
cdr3_aa: CASSLNAPGLINAGELFF
clone_size: -
v_call: TRBV7-2
d_call: -
j_call: TRBJ2-2

cdr3_nt: TGTGCCAGCAGCGTACGACCGGGACTGCAAGAGACCCAGTACTTC
cdr3_aa: CASSVRPGLQETQYF
clone_size: many
v_call: TRBV2
d_call: -
j_call: TRBJ2-5

cdr3_nt: TGTGCCAGCAGCCAAAGCTGGGGCACAGATACGCAGTATTTT
cdr3_aa: CASSQSWGTDTQYF
clone_size: -
v_call: TRBV7-2
d_call: -
j_call: TRBJ2-3

cdr3_nt: TGTGCCAGCAGCCAAGATGTACAGGGGGGTGGCTATGGCTACACCTTC
cdr3_aa: CASSQDVQGGGYGYTF
clone_size: -
v_call: TRBV4-2
d_call: TRBD1
j_call: TRBJ1-2

cdr3_nt: TGTGCCAGCAGCTTGCCGGGGACTAGCGGGAGGAGGAAAGAGACCCAGTACTTC
cdr3_aa: CASSLPGTSGRRKETQYF
clone_size: -
v_call: TRBV5-6
d_call: TRBD2
j_call: TRBJ2-5

cdr3_nt: TGTGCCAGCAGTCAAGAGGGGTTGGGCTACACCTTC
cdr3_aa: CASSQEGLGYTF
clone_size: -
v_call: TRBV2
d_call: -
j_call: TRBJ1-2

cdr3_nt: TGTGCCAGCAGCACCGGGACTAGCTCGTCCAATGAGCAGTTCTTC
cdr3_aa: CASSTGTSSSNEQFF
clone_size: -
v_call: TRBV7-2
d_call: TRBD2
j_call: TRBJ2-1

cdr3_nt: TGCGCCAGCAGCCAAGGAATCCACGGACAGGTCTTTAACTATGGCTACACCTTC
cdr3_aa: CASSQGIHGQVFNYGYTF
clone_size: -
v_call: TRBV4-3
d_call: TRBD1
j_call: TRBJ1-2

cdr3_nt: TGTGCCAGTAAGTCGGTGAATTTGAACACTGAAGCTTTCTTT
cdr3_aa: CASKSVNLNTEAFF
clone_size: few
v_call: TRBV19
d_call: -
j_call: TRBJ1-1

cdr3_nt: TGTGCCAGCAGCCCAGCACTCTTAAACATTCAGTACTTC
cdr3_aa: CASSPALLNIQYF
clone_size: -
v_call: TRBV11-2
d_call: -
j_call: TRBJ2-4

cdr3_nt: TGTGCCAGCAGCGTAGGGGCCGGGACAGGGGATTACGAGCAGTACTTC
cdr3_aa: CASSVGAGTGDYEQYF
clone_size: few
v_call: TRBV9
d_call: TRBD1
j_call: TRBJ2-7

cdr3_nt: TGTGCCAGCAGTTCGGCCGCCCCGCATGAAAAACTGTTTTTT
cdr3_aa: CASSSAAPHEKLFF
clone_size: -
v_call: TRBV28
d_call: -
j_call: TRBJ1-4

cdr3_nt: TGCGCCAGCAGCCAAGAGACAGCAACTAATGAAAAACTGTTTTTT
cdr3_aa: CASSQETATNEKLFF
clone_size: -
v_call: TRBV4-1
d_call: -
j_call: TRBJ1-4

cdr3_nt: TGCGCCAGCCGGGCGGGACCGGGAGGTCGCGGCACTGAAGCTTTCTTT
cdr3_aa: CASRAGPGGRGTEAFF
clone_size: -
v_call: TRBV4-1
d_call: -
j_call: TRBJ1-1

cdr3_nt: TGTGCCAGCGGACTCGGGACAGATACGCAGTATTTT
cdr3_aa: CASGLGTDTQYF
clone_size: few
v_call: TRBV28
d_call: -
j_call: TRBJ2-3

cdr3_nt: TGCGCCAGCAGCTCTCGACAGACAGATACGCAGTATTTT
cdr3_aa: CASSSRQTDTQYF
clone_size: -
v_call: TRBV5-1
d_call: -
j_call: TRBJ2-3

cdr3_nt: TGTGCCAGCAGTGTGGTCGGGGGAGGCACTGAAGCTTTCTTT
cdr3_aa: CASSVVGGGTEAFF
clone_size: few
v_call: TRBV6-5
d_call: -
j_call: TRBJ1-1

cdr3_nt: TGTGCCAGCCGGCCGAGATGGGACTCTGGAAACACCATATATTTT
cdr3_aa: CASRPRWDSGNTIYF
clone_size: -
v_call: TRBV27
d_call: -
j_call: TRBJ1-3

cdr3_nt: TGTGCCAGCAGCTTACGTCGGGACAGGCCTACGCTCGGGCAGTTCTTC
cdr3_aa: CASSLRRDRPTLGQFF
clone_size: -
v_call: TRBV7-8
d_call: TRBD1
j_call: TRBJ2-1

cdr3_nt: TGTGCCAGCAGTCGGTCGGCAAACACAGATACGCAGTATTTT
cdr3_aa: CASSRSANTDTQYF
clone_size: few
v_call: TRBV28
d_call: -
j_call: TRBJ2-3

cdr3_nt: TGTGCCAGCAGCCCAGACAGGGTGGGGACCGGGGAGCTGTTTTTT
cdr3_aa: CASSPDRVGTGELFF
clone_size: few
v_call: TRBV7-3
d_call: TRBD1
j_call: TRBJ2-2

cdr3_nt: TGTGCCAGCAGTGATAGCAGGGGGCATGATGAAAAACTGTTTTTT
cdr3_aa: CASSDSRGHDEKLFF
clone_size: -
v_call: TRBV25-1
d_call: TRBD1
j_call: TRBJ1-4

cdr3_nt: TGTGCCAGCAGCTTCGGAGAAGAGACCCAGTACTTC
cdr3_aa: CASSFGEETQYF
clone_size: few
v_call: TRBV5-8
d_call: -
j_call: TRBJ2-5

cdr3_nt: TGTGCCAGCAGCGTAGGTGGGATAATGAACACTGAAGCTTTCTTT
cdr3_aa: CASSVGGIMNTEAFF
clone_size: -
v_call: TRBV9
d_call: -
j_call: TRBJ1-1

cdr3_nt: TGCGCCAGCAGTACTGGGGGCCGGTACGAGCAGTACTTC
cdr3_aa: CASSTGGRYEQYF
clone_size: many
v_call: TRBV5-1
d_call: -
j_call: TRBJ2-7

cdr3_nt: TGTGCCATCAGTCGGACTAGCGGAAGCTACAATGAGCAGTTCTTC
cdr3_aa: CAISRTSGSYNEQFF
clone_size: -
v_call: TRBV10-3
d_call: TRBD2
j_call: TRBJ2-1

cdr3_nt: TGTGCCAGCAGCCCATCAGACAGGAACACTGAAGCTTTCTTT
cdr3_aa: CASSPSDRNTEAFF
clone_size: few
v_call: TRBV7-2
d_call: -
j_call: TRBJ1-1

cdr3_nt: TGTGCCAGCAGCTACGAGACGAATTCACCCCTCCACTTT
cdr3_aa: CASSYETNSPLHF
clone_size: few
v_call: TRBV14
d_call: -
j_call: TRBJ1-6

cdr3_nt: TGTGCCACCGGGGACTCCTATGGCAATCAGCCCCAGCATTTT
cdr3_aa: CATGDSYGNQPQHF
clone_size: many
v_call: TRBV10-3
d_call: -
j_call: TRBJ1-5

cdr3_nt: TGCGCCAGCAGCCAAGATAGACAGATATCTAACTATGGCTACACCTTC
cdr3_aa: CASSQDRQISNYGYTF
clone_size: -
v_call: TRBV4-3
d_call: -
j_call: TRBJ1-2

cdr3_nt: TGTGCCAGCTCAGTGACTATGGGTGAAAAACTGTTTTTT
cdr3_aa: CASSVTMGEKLFF
clone_size: -
v_call: TRBV18
d_call: -
j_call: TRBJ1-4

cdr3_nt: TGTGCCAGCAGTTACCATAGCGGGAGTGGTAACGAGCAGTACTTC
cdr3_aa: CASSYHSGSGNEQYF
clone_size: many
v_call: TRBV6-5
d_call: TRBD2
j_call: TRBJ2-7